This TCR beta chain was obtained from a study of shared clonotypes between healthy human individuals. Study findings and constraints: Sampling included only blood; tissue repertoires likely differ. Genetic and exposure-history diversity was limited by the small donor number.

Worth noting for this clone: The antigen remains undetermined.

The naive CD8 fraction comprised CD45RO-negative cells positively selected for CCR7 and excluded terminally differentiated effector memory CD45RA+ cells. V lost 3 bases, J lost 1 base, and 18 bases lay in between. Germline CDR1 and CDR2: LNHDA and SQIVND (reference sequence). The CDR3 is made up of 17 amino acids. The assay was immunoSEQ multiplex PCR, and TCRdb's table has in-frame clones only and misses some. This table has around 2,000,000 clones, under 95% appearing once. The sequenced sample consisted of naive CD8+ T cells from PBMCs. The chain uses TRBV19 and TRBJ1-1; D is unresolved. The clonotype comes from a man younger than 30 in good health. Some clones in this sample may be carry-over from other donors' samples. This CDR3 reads CASSIFPRSQPNTEAFF. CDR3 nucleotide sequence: TGTGCCAGTAGTATTTTCCCGAGGTCACAGCCGAACACTGAAGCTTTCTTT.